This T cell receptor beta chain originates from a study of blood T cell repertoires in COVID-19. Study-level background: Acute and convalescent COVID-19 samples came from the United States, Italy and Spain. Nucleic acid was either cDNA or gDNA, and it came from T cells, B-cell-depleted T cells, or PBMCs.

Deletions cut 2 bases from V and 8 bases from J, with 15 bases between. Germline loops: CDR1 SEHNR, CDR2 FQNEAQ (reference sequence). The CDR3 contains 15 residues. Original analysis: From reference gene primer amplification, estimates of nucleated cell counts were derived. TCRdb keeps only in-frame clones here, not all; method: immunoSEQ multiplex PCR. The V and J calls and the clone size are those of that table, but D and trimming were determined from the DNA. The sample records under 200,000 clones, 88% being singletons. The sequencing input was peripheral blood. This clonotype originated in a man aged 45-60 years who had recovered from COVID-19. J is TRBJ1-4 and V is TRBV7-9; D call uncertain. CDR3 in amino acids: CASSLLGEGKEKLFF. CDR3 nucleotide sequence: TGTGCCAGCAGCTTACTCGGGGAAGGAAAGGAAAAACTGTTTTTT.